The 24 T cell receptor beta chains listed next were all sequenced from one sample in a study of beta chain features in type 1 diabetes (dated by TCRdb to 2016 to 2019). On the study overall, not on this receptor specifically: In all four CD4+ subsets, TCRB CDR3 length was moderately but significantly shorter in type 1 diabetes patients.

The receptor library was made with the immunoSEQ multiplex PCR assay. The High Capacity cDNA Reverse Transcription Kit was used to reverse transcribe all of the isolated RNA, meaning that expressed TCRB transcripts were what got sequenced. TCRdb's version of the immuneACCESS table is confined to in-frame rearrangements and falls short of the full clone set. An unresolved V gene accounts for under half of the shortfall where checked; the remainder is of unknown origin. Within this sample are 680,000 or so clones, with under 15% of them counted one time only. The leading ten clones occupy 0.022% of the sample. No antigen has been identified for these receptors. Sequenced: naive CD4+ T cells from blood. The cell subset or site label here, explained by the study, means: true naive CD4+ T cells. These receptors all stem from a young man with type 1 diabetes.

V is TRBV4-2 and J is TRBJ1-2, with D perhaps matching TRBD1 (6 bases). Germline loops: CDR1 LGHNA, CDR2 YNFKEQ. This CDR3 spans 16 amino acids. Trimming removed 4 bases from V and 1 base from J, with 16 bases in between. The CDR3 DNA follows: TGTGCCAGCAGCCTATACGCCTCACAGGGTAACTATGGCTACACCTTC. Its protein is CASSLYASQGNYGYTF.

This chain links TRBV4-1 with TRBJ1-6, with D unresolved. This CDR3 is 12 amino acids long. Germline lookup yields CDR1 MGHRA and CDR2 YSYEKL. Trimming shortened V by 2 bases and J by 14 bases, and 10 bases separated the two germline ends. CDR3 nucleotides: TGCGCCAGCAGCCAAAGGGCGTCGGCCCTCCACTTT. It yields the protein CASSQRASALHF.

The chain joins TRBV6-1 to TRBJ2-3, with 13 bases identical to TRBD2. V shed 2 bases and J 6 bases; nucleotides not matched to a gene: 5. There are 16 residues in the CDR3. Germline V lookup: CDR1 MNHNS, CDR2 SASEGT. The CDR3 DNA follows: TGTGCCAGCAGTGAAACTAGCGGGGGGGCATCTGATACGCAGTATTTT. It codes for CASSETSGGASDTQYF.

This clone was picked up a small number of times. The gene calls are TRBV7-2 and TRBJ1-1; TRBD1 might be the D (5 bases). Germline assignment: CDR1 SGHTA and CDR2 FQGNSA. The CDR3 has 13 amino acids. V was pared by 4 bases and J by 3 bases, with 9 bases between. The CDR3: CASSSQADTEAFF. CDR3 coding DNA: TGTGCCAGCAGCTCACAGGCGGACACTGAAGCTTTCTTT.

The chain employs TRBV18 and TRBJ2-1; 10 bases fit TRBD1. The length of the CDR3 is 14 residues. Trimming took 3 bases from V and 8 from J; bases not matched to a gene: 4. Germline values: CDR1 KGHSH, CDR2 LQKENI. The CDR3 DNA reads TGTGCCAGCTCACCGGGACAGGGGCGCGATGAGCAGTTCTTC. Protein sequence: CASSPGQGRDEQFF. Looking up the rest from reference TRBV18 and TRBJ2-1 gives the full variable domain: NAGVMQNPRHLVRRRGQEARLRCSPMKGHSHVYWYRQLPEEGLKFMVYLQKENIIDESGMPKERFSAEFPKEGPSILRIQQVVRGDSAAYFCASSPGQGRDEQFFGPGTRLTVL.

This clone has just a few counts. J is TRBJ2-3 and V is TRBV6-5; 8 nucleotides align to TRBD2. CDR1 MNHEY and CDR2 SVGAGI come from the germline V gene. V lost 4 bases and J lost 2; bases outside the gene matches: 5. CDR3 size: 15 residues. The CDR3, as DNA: TGTGCCAGCAGTTTGCGGGGGGCTCTCACAGATACGCAGTATTTT. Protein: CASSLRGALTDTQYF.

This CDR3 is CASSDGGHNYEQYF. The CDR3 nucleotides are TGTGCCAGCAGTGACGGCGGACACAACTACGAGCAGTACTTC. The rearrangement links TRBV2 to TRBJ2-7; D possibly corresponds to TRBD1 (5 bases). Germline loops: CDR1 SNHLY, CDR2 FYNNEI. The CDR3 has 14 residues. V lost 3 bases and J 3 bases, leaving 12 bases between the germline ends.

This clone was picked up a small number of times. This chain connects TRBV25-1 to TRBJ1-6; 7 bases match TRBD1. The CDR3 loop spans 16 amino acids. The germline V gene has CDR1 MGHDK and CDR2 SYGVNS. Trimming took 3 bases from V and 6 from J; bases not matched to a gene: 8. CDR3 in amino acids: CASSDPPGQPNSPLHF. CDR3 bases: TGTGCCAGCAGTGATCCCCCGGGACAGCCTAATTCACCCCTCCACTTT.

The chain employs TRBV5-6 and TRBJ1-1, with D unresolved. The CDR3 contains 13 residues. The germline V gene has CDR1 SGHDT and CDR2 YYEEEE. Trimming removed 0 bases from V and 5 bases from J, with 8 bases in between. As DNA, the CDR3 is TGTGCCAGCAGCTTGGGCAGCCTTACTGAAGCTTTCTTT. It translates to CASSLGSLTEAFF.

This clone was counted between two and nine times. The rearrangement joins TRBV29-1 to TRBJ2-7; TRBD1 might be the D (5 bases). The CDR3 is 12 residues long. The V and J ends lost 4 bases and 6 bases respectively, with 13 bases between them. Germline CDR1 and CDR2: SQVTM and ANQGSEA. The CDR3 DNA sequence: TGCAGCGTTGTCCTTGGGGCTGGCGAGCAGTACTTC. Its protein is CSVVLGAGEQYF.

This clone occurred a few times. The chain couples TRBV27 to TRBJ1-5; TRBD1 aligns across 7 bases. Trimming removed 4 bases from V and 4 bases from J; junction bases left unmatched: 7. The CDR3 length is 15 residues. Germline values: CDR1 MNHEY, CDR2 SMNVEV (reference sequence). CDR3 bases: TGTGCCAGCAGTTCGGAGGGGGCACCAAATCAGCCCCAGCATTTT. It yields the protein CASSSEGAPNQPQHF.

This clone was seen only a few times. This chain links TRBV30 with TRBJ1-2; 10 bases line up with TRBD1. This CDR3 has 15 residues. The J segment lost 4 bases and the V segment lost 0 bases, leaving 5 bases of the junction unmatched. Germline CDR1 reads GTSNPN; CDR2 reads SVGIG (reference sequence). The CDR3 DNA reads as TGTGCCTGGAGTGTACCGGGACAGGGGATCTATGGCTACACCTTC. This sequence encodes CAWSVPGQGIYGYTF.

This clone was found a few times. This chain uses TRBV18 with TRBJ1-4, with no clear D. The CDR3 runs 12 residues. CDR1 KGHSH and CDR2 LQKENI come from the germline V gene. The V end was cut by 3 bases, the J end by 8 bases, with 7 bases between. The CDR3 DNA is TGTGCCAGCTCACCTCGAGAAGAAAAACTGTTTTTT. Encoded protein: CASSPREEKLFF.

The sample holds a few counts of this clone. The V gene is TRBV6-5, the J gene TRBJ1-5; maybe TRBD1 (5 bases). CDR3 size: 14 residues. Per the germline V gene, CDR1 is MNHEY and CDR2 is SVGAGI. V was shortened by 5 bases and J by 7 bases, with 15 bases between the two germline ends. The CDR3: CASSAQPRGQPQHF. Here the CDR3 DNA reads TGTGCCAGCAGTGCCCAGCCCCGGGGCCAGCCCCAGCATTTT.

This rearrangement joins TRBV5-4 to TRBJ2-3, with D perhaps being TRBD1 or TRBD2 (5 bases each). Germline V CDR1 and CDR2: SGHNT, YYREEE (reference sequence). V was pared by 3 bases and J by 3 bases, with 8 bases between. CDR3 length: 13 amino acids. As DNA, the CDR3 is TGTGCCAGCAGCTGGGGGAAAACAGATACGCAGTATTTT. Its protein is CASSWGKTDTQYF.

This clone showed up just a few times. CDR3 nucleotide sequence: TGTGCCAGCAGGCTCGGGACAGGTGAGGCTTTCTTT. This encodes CASRLGTGEAFF. The chain has TRBV28 and TRBJ1-1, with 8 bases identical to TRBD1. V trimming: 6 bases; J trimming: 11 bases; junction bases outside the gene matches: 8. CDR1 is MDHEN, CDR2 SYDVKM, per germline. The CDR3 totals 12 residues.

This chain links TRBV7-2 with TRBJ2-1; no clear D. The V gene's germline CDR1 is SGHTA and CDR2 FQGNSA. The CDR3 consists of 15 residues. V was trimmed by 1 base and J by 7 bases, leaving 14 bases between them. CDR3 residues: CASSLVRFPRNEQFF. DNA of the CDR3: TGTGCCAGCAGCTTAGTAAGGTTCCCGCGGAATGAGCAGTTCTTC.

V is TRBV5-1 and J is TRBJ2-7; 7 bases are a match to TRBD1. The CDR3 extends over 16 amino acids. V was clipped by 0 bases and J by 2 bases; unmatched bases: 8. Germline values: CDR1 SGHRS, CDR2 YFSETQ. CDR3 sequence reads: CASSLAEGAEPYEQYF. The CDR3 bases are TGCGCCAGCAGCTTGGCCGAGGGGGCTGAACCCTACGAGCAGTACTTC. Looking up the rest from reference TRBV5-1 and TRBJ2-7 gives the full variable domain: KAGVTQTPRYLIKTRGQQVTLSCSPISGHRSVSWYQQTPGQGLQFLFEYFSETQRNKGNFPGRFSGRQFSNSRSEMNVSTLELGDSALYLCASSLAEGAEPYEQYFGPGTRLTVT.

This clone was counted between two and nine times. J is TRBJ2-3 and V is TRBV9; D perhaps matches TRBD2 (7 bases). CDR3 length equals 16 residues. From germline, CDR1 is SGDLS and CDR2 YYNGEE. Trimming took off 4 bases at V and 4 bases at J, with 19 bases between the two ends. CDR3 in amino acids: CASSSRGAGYADTQYF. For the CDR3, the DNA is TGTGCCAGCAGCTCCCGGGGGGCGGGCTACGCAGATACGCAGTATTTT.

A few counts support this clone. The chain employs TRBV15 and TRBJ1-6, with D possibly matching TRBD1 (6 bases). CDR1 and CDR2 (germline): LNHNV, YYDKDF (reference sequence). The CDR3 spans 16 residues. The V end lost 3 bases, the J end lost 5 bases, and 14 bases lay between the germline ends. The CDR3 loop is CATSRRLPGDNSPLHF. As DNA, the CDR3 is TGTGCCACCAGCAGGAGGCTTCCAGGGGATAATTCACCCCTCCACTTT.

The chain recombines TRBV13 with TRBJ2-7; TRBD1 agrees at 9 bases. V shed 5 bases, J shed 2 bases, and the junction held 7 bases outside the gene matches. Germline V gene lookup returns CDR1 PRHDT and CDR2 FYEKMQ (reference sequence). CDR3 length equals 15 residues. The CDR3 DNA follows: TGTGCCAGCAGCCCCCGGGACAGGGCTACCTACGAGCAGTACTTC. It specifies CASSPRDRATYEQYF.

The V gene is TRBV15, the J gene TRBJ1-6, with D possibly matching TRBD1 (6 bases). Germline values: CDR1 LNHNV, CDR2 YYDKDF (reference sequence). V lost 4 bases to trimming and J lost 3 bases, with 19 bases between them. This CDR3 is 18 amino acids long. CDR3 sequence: CATSILSGTYDYNSPLHF. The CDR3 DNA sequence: TGTGCCACCAGCATCCTTTCCGGGACATATGACTATAATTCACCCCTCCACTTT.

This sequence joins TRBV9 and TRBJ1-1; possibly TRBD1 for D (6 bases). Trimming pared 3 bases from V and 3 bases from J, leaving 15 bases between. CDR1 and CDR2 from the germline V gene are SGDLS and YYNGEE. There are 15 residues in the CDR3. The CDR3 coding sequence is TGTGCCAGCAGCGCTACAGGGAGGGGGGACACTGAAGCTTTCTTT. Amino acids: CASSATGRGDTEAFF.

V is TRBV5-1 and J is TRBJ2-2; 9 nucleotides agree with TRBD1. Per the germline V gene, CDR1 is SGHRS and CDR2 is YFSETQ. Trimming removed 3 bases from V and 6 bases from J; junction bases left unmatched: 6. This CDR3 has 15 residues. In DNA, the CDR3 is TGCGCCAGCAGCTCTCCGCGACAGGGGGCCGGGGAGCTGTTTTTT. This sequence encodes CASSSPRQGAGELFF.